One and the same sample provided the 26 T cell receptor beta chains below, sequenced in a study of a mutant IDH1 vaccine in newly diagnosed glioma (dated by TCRdb to about 2021). The time point tag for this specimen amounts to: week 11, during vaccination. Each vaccine dose, consisting of 300 ug of a 20-mer mutant IDH1 peptide in Montanide, was administered subcutaneously with topical imiquimod. What these receptors recognize is not known. The protocol used for the library was the immunoSEQ multiplex PCR assay. Here the immuneACCESS table is served through TCRdb, limited to in-frame sequences with V and J called. Missing clones are a known gap in these copies; in checked studies unresolved V genes cover under half, and the rest lacks a known reason. The sample table lists approximately 110,000 clones, under 90% of them with a count of one. Jointly, the top ten make up around 0.6% of the sample. The specimen comprised PBMCs, sampled from a glioma patient whose treatment included an IDH1 peptide vaccine. The receptor source for this set is a woman in her 50s with glioma.

V gene TRBV29-1 combines with J gene TRBJ2-1; 7 nucleotides match TRBD2. The CDR3 runs to 13 residues. Germline V gives CDR1 SQVTM, CDR2 ANQGSEA. V lost 6 bases and J lost 6; bases outside the gene matches: 8. The CDR3 reads CSVLWREFNEQFF. The CDR3 nucleotides are TGCAGCGTCCTATGGCGGGAGTTCAATGAGCAGTTCTTC.

The chain employs TRBV5-1 and TRBJ2-5, with 9 bases lining up with TRBD1. This CDR3 contains 15 residues. V shed 2 bases, J shed 2 bases, and the junction held 4 bases outside the gene matches. The V gene's germline CDR1 is SGHRS and CDR2 YFSETQ. CDR3 nucleotide sequence: TGCGCCAGCAGCTTTGAGGGGACAGGGCAAGAGACCCAGTACTTC. Its translation: CASSFEGTGQETQYF.

CDR3 sequence (DNA): TGTGCCAGCAGTGAGGCTCGGACAGCTAGCACAGATACGCAGTATTTT. It specifies CASSEARTASTDTQYF. The chain joins TRBV25-1 to TRBJ2-3, with D possibly matching TRBD1 (6 bases). Germline assignment: CDR1 MGHDK and CDR2 SYGVNS. V lost 3 bases to trimming and J lost 0 bases, with 13 bases between them. The CDR3 extends over 16 amino acids.

The J gene is TRBJ1-2, the V gene TRBV7-9, with 11 bases that match TRBD1. With V trimmed by 4 bases and J by 6 bases, 16 bases remained unmatched. Germline V gives CDR1 SEHNR, CDR2 FQNEAQ (reference sequence). CDR3 length equals 18 residues. Written as DNA, the CDR3 is TGTGCCAGCAGCTATGGGACAGGGGGGGAGGCCTATGGCGATGGCTACACCTTC. Translating gives CASSYGTGGEAYGDGYTF.

Concerning this clone itself: The junction departs from germline at one end; a sequencing error may be responsible. The chain employs TRBV30 and TRBJ1-5, with D uncertain. CDR3 size: 15 residues. CDR1 is GTSNPN and CDR2 is SVGIG in the germline V gene (reference sequence). DNA for the CDR3: TGTGCCTGGAGTCGGACGACACCGAGCAACCAGCCCCAGCATTTT. Translated, it gives CAWSRTTPSNQPQHF.

This clone was seen just once. The chain is built from TRBV5-1 and TRBJ1-1; 10 nucleotides line up with TRBD1. Per the germline V gene, CDR1 is SGHRS and CDR2 is YFSETQ. V dropped 5 bases and J dropped 4; count of bases not matched to a gene: 2. The CDR3 sequence is 13 residues long. DNA for the CDR3: TGCGCCAGCAGACGGACAGGGGGCACTGAAGCTTTCTTT. Its protein product is CASRRTGGTEAFF.

For the CDR3, the DNA is TGCGCCAGCAAGGAGACAGGGGACACCGGGGAGCTGTTTTTT. Translated: CASKETGDTGELFF. V is TRBV5-1 and J is TRBJ2-2; TRBD1 matches at 8 bases. The germline gives CDR1 SGHRS, CDR2 YFSETQ. The V and J ends lost 6 bases and 3 bases, in that order; junction bases with no gene match: 4. The CDR3 extends over 14 amino acids.

The chain joins TRBV28 to TRBJ2-1; 8 bases are a match to TRBD2. The J segment lost 2 bases and the V segment lost 5 bases, leaving 5 bases of the junction unmatched. This CDR3 contains 15 residues. Looked up from germline, CDR1 is MDHEN and CDR2 is SYDVKM. The CDR3: CASSPGRAAYNEQFF. The CDR3, as DNA: TGTGCCAGCAGTCCCGGGAGGGCCGCCTACAATGAGCAGTTCTTC.

CDR3: CASSLTSGRSLAEQYF. The DNA of the CDR3 is TGTGCCAGCAGCCTCACTAGCGGGAGGTCCCTCGCCGAGCAGTACTTC. This rearrangement joins TRBV13 to TRBJ2-7; TRBD2 matches 12 bases. The J segment lost 6 bases and the V segment lost 5 bases, leaving 11 bases of the junction unmatched. This CDR3 is 16 amino acids long. The germline V gene has CDR1 PRHDT and CDR2 FYEKMQ (reference sequence).

V gene TRBV13 combines with J gene TRBJ2-1; D may be TRBD1 (5 bases). The germline gives CDR1 PRHDT, CDR2 FYEKMQ (reference sequence). The CDR3 loop spans 15 amino acids. V was shortened by 3 bases and J by 5 bases, with 14 bases between the two germline ends. CDR3 nucleotides: TGTGCCAGCAGCTTGGGGCGGAGAATAAACAATGAGCAGTTCTTC. Amino acids: CASSLGRRINNEQFF.

This chain connects TRBV21-1 to TRBJ2-6; the DNA was not used to check the table's D call, TRBD2. TRBV21-1 is designated a pseudogene. The CDR3 consists of 17 residues. CDR3 residues: CASSKEELNSGANVLTF. DNA for the CDR3: TGTGCCAGCAGCAAAGAGGAGCTCAACTCTGGGGCCAACGTCCTGACTTTC.

The chain combines TRBV29-1 with TRBJ1-2, with a weak D call TRBD1 (5 bases). Germline V gene sequence: CDR1 SQVTM, CDR2 ANQGSEA. This CDR3 is 12 amino acids long. V gave up 4 bases and J gave up 3 bases, with 9 bases separating them. This CDR3 is CSVVRRDYGYTF. Here the CDR3 DNA reads TGCAGCGTTGTTCGCAGGGACTATGGCTACACCTTC.

This sequence joins TRBV18 and TRBJ2-7; D is ambiguous. Per the germline V gene, CDR1 is KGHSH and CDR2 is LQKENI. V gave up 5 bases and J gave up 0 bases, with 5 bases separating them. This CDR3 is 12 amino acids long. The CDR3 is CASSDFSYEQYF. In DNA form, the CDR3 reads TGTGCCAGCTCAGATTTCTCCTACGAGCAGTACTTC.

V usage is TRBV6-6 and J usage is TRBJ2-1; D possibly matches TRBD1 or TRBD2 (5 bases each). The V and J ends lost 10 bases and 9 bases respectively, with 13 bases between them. The CDR3 runs 11 residues. Germline V lookup: CDR1 MNHNY, CDR2 SVGAGI (reference sequence). The CDR3 DNA reads as TGTGCCACCTCCCCTGGGGGTGAGCAGTTCTTC. It is translated as CATSPGGEQFF.

The genes are TRBV4-1 and TRBJ2-1; 13 bases map to TRBD2. Germline values: CDR1 MGHRA, CDR2 YSYEKL. CDR3 length: 16 amino acids. The V segment lost 4 bases and the J segment 4 bases; nucleotides outside the gene matches: 4. CDR3 nucleotide sequence: TGCGCCAGCAGCCCAAGGACTAGCGGGAGATACAATGAGCAGTTCTTC. Its protein product is CASSPRTSGRYNEQFF.

The CDR3 DNA reads as TGTGCCAGCAGCCCAGACTGGGGCGCAGGCTCTAGCACAGATACGCAGTATTTT. Translation gives CASSPDWGAGSSTDTQYF. V is TRBV9 and J is TRBJ2-3; a possible D gene is TRBD1 (5 bases). Trimming removed 4 bases from V and 0 bases from J, with 21 bases in between. The CDR3 is made up of 18 amino acids. CDR1 SGDLS and CDR2 YYNGEE come from the germline V gene.

The chain uses TRBV28 and TRBJ2-1; no clear D gene. V was clipped by 7 bases and J by 3 bases, with 13 bases between them. Germline V gives CDR1 MDHEN, CDR2 SYDVKM. The CDR3 contains 14 residues. CDR3 nucleotides: TGTGCCAGCATACGCTCGGCAAGCTACAATGAGCAGTTCTTC. Amino acids: CASIRSASYNEQFF.

This rearrangement joins TRBV11-3 to TRBJ2-7; maybe TRBD2 (7 bases). The CDR3 extends over 12 amino acids. V was cut by 5 bases and J by 6 bases, with 11 bases left in between. Germline values: CDR1 SGHNT, CDR2 YENEEA. The CDR3 nucleotides are TGTGCCAGCAGCGGTAGGGGGGGCGAGCAGTACTTC. Translation: CASSGRGGEQYF.

The rearrangement links TRBV6-6 to TRBJ2-1; D unresolved. CDR1 is MNHNY and CDR2 is SVGAGI in the germline V gene (reference sequence). Deletions cut 2 bases from V and 8 bases from J, with 10 bases between. This CDR3 is 13 amino acids long. The CDR3 here is CASSYGGMDEQFF. CDR3 DNA sequence: TGTGCCAGCAGTTACGGCGGTATGGATGAGCAGTTCTTC.

This clone was seen only once. The rearrangement joins TRBV18 to TRBJ2-7, with 12 bases fitting TRBD1. There are 16 residues in the CDR3. The V gene's germline CDR1 is KGHSH and CDR2 LQKENI. V shed 3 bases, J shed 5 bases, and the junction held 8 bases outside the gene matches. CDR3 DNA: TGTGCCAGCTCACCTTCTACCGGGACAGGGGGCAACGAGCAGTACTTC. Protein: CASSPSTGTGGNEQYF.

J is TRBJ2-7 and V is TRBV9; 8 bases are shared with TRBD1. Germline-derived CDR1 and CDR2 are SGDLS and YYNGEE. This CDR3 spans 18 amino acids. After removal of 2 bases from V and 2 bases from J, the junction contained 15 bases not matched to a gene. The CDR3 DNA sequence: TGTGCCAGCAGCGTTGGCGGGTTTGCGGGGACAGGAGCCTACGAGCAGTACTTC. Translation gives CASSVGGFAGTGAYEQYF.

This clone showed up just a few times. The rearrangement uses TRBV6-5 and TRBJ1-6; tentative D call: TRBD1 (6 bases). V lost 6 bases and J lost 9, with 15 bases in between. Looked up from germline, CDR1 is MNHEY and CDR2 is SVGAGI. This CDR3 comprises 14 residues. This CDR3 reads CASRQGPRGSPLHF. For the CDR3, the DNA is TGTGCCAGCAGACAGGGCCCGCGGGGTTCACCCCTCCACTTT.

This clone was recorded once. This chain connects TRBV4-1 to TRBJ2-2; 10 bases map to TRBD2. Trimming removed 6 bases from V and 4 bases from J; junction bases left unmatched: 5. This CDR3 spans 15 amino acids. CDR1 is MGHRA, CDR2 YSYEKL, per germline. CDR3 nucleotides: TGCGCCAGCAGACCTCTAGCGGGAGTCACCGGGGAGCTGTTTTTT. Translation: CASRPLAGVTGELFF.

The rearrangement joins TRBV27 to TRBJ2-4, with 12 bases lining up with TRBD2. V shed 4 bases and J 8 bases; nucleotides not matched to a gene: 6. The CDR3 has 15 amino acids. CDR1 MNHEY and CDR2 SMNVEV come from the germline V gene (reference sequence). The CDR3 loop reads CASSSPTSGRDIQYF. The CDR3 nucleotides read TGTGCCAGCAGTTCTCCGACTAGCGGGAGAGACATTCAGTACTTC.

J is TRBJ2-6 and V is TRBV27; D gene uncertain. Germline V gene lookup returns CDR1 MNHEY and CDR2 SMNVEV (reference sequence). Trimming pared 5 bases from V and 2 bases from J, leaving 7 bases between. The CDR3 is 14 amino acids. CDR3 residues: CASSPSPGANVLTF. The CDR3 nucleotides read TGTGCCAGCAGTCCCTCCCCTGGGGCCAACGTCCTGACTTTC.

Note on this clone: Other DNA sequences of this sample code for an identical CDR3. The chain links TRBV9 to TRBJ2-7, with a possible D match to TRBD1 (6 bases). CDR1 SGDLS and CDR2 YYNGEE come from the germline V gene. Trimming left V 0 bases short and J 2 bases short, with 9 bases between. CDR3 length: 14 amino acids. In nucleotides, the CDR3 is TGTGCCAGCAGCGTAGGGACAGCGACCTACGAGCAGTACTTC. Translating gives CASSVGTATYEQYF. Filled out from reference TRBV9 and TRBJ2-7, the complete variable domain reads DSGVTQTPKHLITATGQRVTLRCSPRSGDLSVYWYQQSLDQGLQFLIQYYNGEERAKGNILERFSAQQFPDLHSELNLSSLELGDSALYFCASSVGTATYEQYFGPGTRLTVT.